Listed below are T cell receptor beta chains from one sample, sequenced in a study of control samples from healthy donors and cancer patients. This table comes from immunoSEQ multiplex PCR, and its TCRdb copy is limited to in-frame clones, with some not included. The sample lists 20,000 to 30,000 clones; around 90% were seen once. Sequencing was done on a sample of PBMCs. These receptors all stem from a man aged 50 to 59 with lung cancer. Each CDR3 is given with its conserved first and last residue. D genes are given only for firm matches. Clone size appears in some rows only: once, few, many, or a class for an expanded clone.

d_gene,j_gene,abundance,v_gene,CDR3nt,CDR3aa
-,TRBJ2-3,-,TRBV2,TGTGCCAGCGAGGGGTCTTCGATTAGCACAGATACGCAGTATTTT,CASEGSSISTDTQYF
TRBD2,TRBJ2-1,-,TRBV4-1,TGCGCCAGCAGCCCCATTTTTAGCGGGCTTTACAATGAGCAGTTCTTC,CASSPIFSGLYNEQFF
-,TRBJ1-3,-,TRBV7-8,TGTGCCAGCAGCTCCTTACCCCATCAACGAACAAATTCTGGAAACACCATATATTTT,CASSSLPHQRTNSGNTIYF
-,TRBJ1-1,-,TRBV1,TGCACCAGCAGCCAAGTAAGTCAGGAAGCTTTCTTT,CTSSQVSQEAFF
-,TRBJ2-1,-,TRBV6-2/TRBV6-3,TGTGCCAGCAGTTACCAGGGCATATCCTACAATGAGCAGTTCTTC,CASSYQGISYNEQFF
-,TRBJ1-1,few,TRBV4-3,TGCGCCAGCAGCCAAGGACCGGCTCGGAACACTGAAGCTTTCTTT,CASSQGPARNTEAFF
-,TRBJ1-5,-,TRBV19,TGTGCCAGTAGTACAGCCTCAGGGCCTAATCAGCCCCAGCATTTT,CASSTASGPNQPQHF
-,TRBJ2-3,-,TRBV19,TGTGCCAGTAGTATAGCCAGCACAGATACGCAGTATTTT,CASSIASTDTQYF
TRBD1,TRBJ2-7,-,TRBV7-6,TGTGCCAGCAGCTCCCGGGACAGAAGCTCCTACGAGCAGTACTTC,CASSSRDRSSYEQYF
TRBD1,TRBJ2-5,few,TRBV2,TGTGCCAGCAGTGAAGAACAGGGGAAGGAGACCCAGTACTTC,CASSEEQGKETQYF
-,TRBJ1-2,-,TRBV27,TGTGCCAGCAGTTTTTCCACAGGGTACGGCTACACCTTC,CASSFSTGYGYTF
TRBD1,TRBJ2-3,-,TRBV7-8,TGTGCCAGCAGCTTGACAGGGGGCGTAAATACGCAGTATTTT,CASSLTGGVNTQYF
-,TRBJ1-5,-,TRBV6-2/TRBV6-3,TGTGCCAGCAGCGCCCGTCGGACAGTTAGCAATCAGCCCCAGCATTTT,CASSARRTVSNQPQHF
TRBD1,TRBJ1-5,-,TRBV28,TGTGCCAGCAGTACCGACAGGGGAATCGGTCAGCCCCAGCATTTT,CASSTDRGIGQPQHF
-,TRBJ2-2,-,TRBV5-1,TGCGCCAGCAGCTTGGGGGGATTGAACACCGGGGAGCTGTTTTTT,CASSLGGLNTGELFF
-,TRBJ2-1,-,TRBV18,TGTGCCAGCTCACCACGAGCCGTTGGGAATGAGCAGTTCTTC,CASSPRAVGNEQFF
-,TRBJ1-6,-,TRBV4-1,TGCGCCAGCAGCCAAGTAAGTGGGGCGGAAACCCTCCACTTT,CASSQVSGAETLHF
-,TRBJ1-1,-,TRBV4-1,TGCGCCAGCAGCCAAGGGGCTTTGAACACTGAAGCTTTCTTT,CASSQGALNTEAFF
-,TRBJ2-2,-,TRBV3-1/TRBV3-2,TGTGCCAGCAGCCTTATTTCCGTTTTTTCGAACACCGGGGAGCTGTTTTTT,CASSLISVFSNTGELFF
-,TRBJ2-1,-,TRBV6-1,TGTGCCAGCAGTGAAAACCCAGGCTCCTACAATGAGCAGTTCTTC,CASSENPGSYNEQFF
-,TRBJ2-3,-,TRBV3-1/TRBV3-2,TGTGCCAGCAGCTGCTTAAGTCCTGTCATGCAAGATACGCAGTATTTT,CASSCLSPVMQDTQYF
-,TRBJ1-4,-,TRBV2,TGTGCCAGCAGAGAACAGTCAACTAATGAAAAACTGTTTTTT,CASREQSTNEKLFF
-,TRBJ1-5,once,TRBV6-6,TGTGCCAGCAGTATCGACCCGACCCAGCCCCAGCATTTT,CASSIDPTQPQHF
-,TRBJ2-2,-,TRBV27,TGTGCCAGCAGACTCCGGGCTCCGCAGACAGGGAACACCGGGGAGCTGTTTTTT,CASRLRAPQTGNTGELFF
-,TRBJ2-3,-,TRBV13,TGTGCCAGCAGCCCGGGGGGCAGCTACACAGATACGCAGTATTTT,CASSPGGSYTDTQYF
-,TRBJ1-4,-,TRBV27,TGTGCCAGCAGCCAGTGGGCGAATGAAAAACTGTTTTTT,CASSQWANEKLFF
-,TRBJ2-5,once,TRBV7-2,TGTGCCAGCAGCTTTAGACAGTCCCAAGAGACCCAGTACTTC,CASSFRQSQETQYF
TRBD1,TRBJ2-2,-,TRBV30,TGTGCCTGGAGCAGACAGGGGATAGCCGGGGAGCTGTTTTTT,CAWSRQGIAGELFF
TRBD1,TRBJ2-1,-,TRBV18,TGTGCCAGCTCACCAGAGACAGGGGCAGATGAGCAGTTCTTC,CASSPETGADEQFF
-,TRBJ2-1,once,TRBV27,TGTGCCAGCAGTGGGGGTCGGAACACAGGTTACAATGAGCAGTTCTTC,CASSGGRNTGYNEQFF
-,TRBJ1-4,-,TRBV25-1,TGTGCCAGCAGTGATGCGGCAGGGCTTAATGAAAAACTGTTTTTT,CASSDAAGLNEKLFF
-,TRBJ1-4,-,TRBV18,TGTGCCAGCTCACCACGGCAGGAGAATGAAAAACTGTTTTTT,CASSPRQENEKLFF
TRBD1,TRBJ2-3,-,TRBV5-6,TGTGCCAGCAACATAGGACAGGGGGCCGGTACGCAGTATTTT,CASNIGQGAGTQYF
-,TRBJ1-4,-,TRBV30,TGTGCCTGGAGTGTGGGGGAAAAACTGTTTTTT,CAWSVGEKLFF
-,TRBJ1-6,-,TRBV7-8,TGTGCCAGCAGCTTAGAAAGAGCCGCCGATTCACCCCTCCACTTT,CASSLERAADSPLHF
-,TRBJ2-7,once,TRBV7-2,TGTGCCAGCAGCTTATGGGAGGCTGTACGCTCCTACGAGCAGTACTTC,CASSLWEAVRSYEQYF
-,TRBJ1-2,once,TRBV2,TGTGCCAGCAGTGATTTGGGGGGAGCTGTGGGCTACACCTTC,CASSDLGGAVGYTF
-,TRBJ1-6,-,TRBV7-2,TGTGCCAGCAGCTTTCAGGGGCCACCCCTCCACTTT,CASSFQGPPLHF
-,TRBJ1-4,-,TRBV19,TGTGCCAGTAGTTTGCGGCCATACAATGAAAAACTGTTTTTT,CASSLRPYNEKLFF
-,TRBJ2-3,-,TRBV9,TGTGCCAGCAGCCCTCGTACCCTCAGCGGGTCCTGGAATACGCAGTATTTT,CASSPRTLSGSWNTQYF
-,TRBJ1-2,-,TRBV27,TGTGCCAGCAGGAGGACTGCTGGCTATGGCTACACCTTC,CASRRTAGYGYTF
-,TRBJ1-1,-,TRBV29-1,TGCAGCGTCGCCGGACAGACGAACACTGAAGCTTTCTTT,CSVAGQTNTEAFF
-,TRBJ2-1,-,TRBV3-1/TRBV3-2,TGTGCCAGCAGCCCAGACCCATACAATGAGCAGTTCTTC,CASSPDPYNEQFF
-,TRBJ2-7,-,TRBV29-1,TGCAGCGTCCAACGTCAGTTAGGGGGAGCCGAGCAGTACTTC,CSVQRQLGGAEQYF
TRBD2,TRBJ2-5,-,TRBV6-2/TRBV6-3,TGTGCCAGCAGTACCCTCCTAGCGGGGGGAGAGACCCAGTACTTC,CASSTLLAGGETQYF
-,TRBJ1-1,-,TRBV28,TGTGCCAGCAGTTTTTCAAGAGGGGCGTTCACCCGAAACACTGAAGCTTTCTTT,CASSFSRGAFTRNTEAFF
-,TRBJ1-1,-,TRBV12-3/TRBV12-4,TGTGCCAGCAGTTTACTACAGGGTGTTGAAGCTTTCTTT,CASSLLQGVEAFF
-,TRBJ2-3,-,TRBV7-2,TGTGCCAGCAGCTTACAGCCAGGCACAGATACGCAGTATTTT,CASSLQPGTDTQYF
-,TRBJ2-1,-,TRBV5-1,TGCGCCAGCAGCTTCGGGACGGGGCTCGGATACAATGAGCAGTTCTTC,CASSFGTGLGYNEQFF
-,TRBJ1-5,-,TRBV7-8,TGTGCCAGCAGCGCGGGGGGGACCCGCAATCAGCCCCAGCATTTT,CASSAGGTRNQPQHF
-,TRBJ2-4,-,TRBV7-3,TGTGCCAGCAGCCCGGGGTTGGGTGAAAACATTCAGTACTTC,CASSPGLGENIQYF
TRBD1,TRBJ2-5,once,TRBV5-6,TGTGCCAGCAGTCCCCTCGGGTGGGGACAGGGTATCGAGACCCAGTACTTC,CASSPLGWGQGIETQYF
-,TRBJ2-2,-,TRBV7-2,TGTGCCAGCAGCTTAGTGGGTAGCGGTCCCGGGGAGCTGTTTTTT,CASSLVGSGPGELFF
-,TRBJ2-6,-,TRBV9,TGTGCCAGCAGCGAGTGGGGTGTCAGGGACCGCTCTGGGGCCAACGTCCTGACTTTC,CASSEWGVRDRSGANVLTF